Included here is one T cell receptor (beta chain) sequence, with context. The data were obtained in a study of T cell repertoires in cytomegalovirus infection. Study summary: Through public TCR beta signatures, both CMV infection and matching HLA type were indicated.

In TCRdb, the reads were re-called with MiXCR into one record per CDR3 protein. The sample lists approximately 500,000 distinct CDR3 sequences, around 11% occurring once. The CDR3 loop spans 13 amino acids. V gave up 0 bases and J gave up 10 bases, with 13 bases separating them. CDR1 is SGHDN and CDR2 is FVKESK in the germline V gene. This clonotype was sampled from a human donor in good health (CMV status not recorded). Some clones in this sample may be carry-over from other donors' samples. The sample taken for sequencing was PBMCs. The chain is built from TRBV14 and TRBJ2-7; D gene ambiguous. The CDR3 nucleotides are TGTGCCAGCAGCCAAGATCGGAATGGGCCACAGTACTTC. It translates to CASSQDRNGPQYF.